A single TCR beta chain is shown here with its context. The sample originates from a study of early T cells in non-severe SARS-CoV-2 infection. Germline values: CDR1 SGHTA, CDR2 FQGNSA. The V end was cut by 8 bases, the J end by 10 bases, with 16 bases between. The CDR3 is 12 residues long. MiXCR was run by TCRdb on the 5' RACE reads, yielding one entry per CDR3 protein. The sample shows around 99,000 distinct CDR3 sequences, 11% of them seen only once. Sequenced sample: whole blood. The TCR was taken from an adult who was a healthcare worker with PCR-confirmed SARS-CoV-2 infection or an uninfected control (not recorded which). The chain has TRBV7-2 and TRBJ2-3, with D possibly matching TRBD2 (5 bases). In DNA form, the CDR3 reads TGTGCCAGCGCATCTAGCTGGGATGCGCAGTATTTT. Translating it yields CASASSWDAQYF.